This entry is about one T cell receptor (beta chain). Its cognate antigen is unknown. Patients who underwent sequencing had shown CD8+CD57+ cell expansion by flow cytometry. Everyone among the patients had severe acquired aplastic anemia. Receipt of therapy had not occurred in any patient by the time of blood sampling. The TCR beta profiling, which covered VDJ combination and CDR3 sequence, was carried out using genomic DNA as the template. One entry per CDR3 protein results from TCRdb running MiXCR on the reads. The sample has 150,000 to 200,000 distinct CDR3 sequences; about 70% are singletons. The sample belongs to a study of CD8+CD57+ T cells in acquired aplastic anemia. Study-wide background: On average, sorted CD4+ and CD8+ cells gave approximately 3 ug of DNA.

Study-level results: Patients and controls had in common approximately 30 CD8+ CDR3 sequences.

Source material: sorted CD4+, CD8+, or CD8+CD57+ T cells (not recorded which) from PBMCs. The clonotype comes from a human donor with aplastic anemia.

CDR3 region: CASSGSNTIYF. The CDR3 DNA reads TGTGCCAGCAGCGGCAGTAACACCATATATTTT. This rearrangement joins TRBV9 to TRBJ1-3; D gene ambiguous. CDR3 length: 11 amino acids. Germline V gene sequence: CDR1 SGDLS, CDR2 YYNGEE. Trimming pared 3 bases from V and 7 bases from J, leaving 5 bases between. The whole variable domain, filled in from reference TRBV9 and TRBJ1-3, reads DSGVTQTPKHLITATGQRVTLRCSPRSGDLSVYWYQQSLDQGLQFLIQYYNGEERAKGNILERFSAQQFPDLHSELNLSSLELGDSALYFCASSGSNTIYFGEGSWLTVV.